This T cell receptor (beta chain) was documented in a study of shared clonotypes between healthy human individuals. Repertoires were generated with immunoSEQ multiplex PCR, while TCRdb's copy carries only in-frame clones and drops some. The data contain a few hundred thousand clones, nearly 97% of them seen just once; the ten biggest clones take up roughly 0.1%. In its sample, this clone was seen once. In the naive CD8 group, cells lacked CD45RO and were positively selected for CCR7, so terminally differentiated effector memory CD45RA+ cells were left out. Healthy HIV-negative adults with no recent acute infections or vaccinations were recruited as donors. CDR1 and CDR2 from the germline V gene are SGHDT and YYEEEE. The CDR3 totals 15 residues. The trim removed 5 bases at V and 3 bases at J, leaving 9 bases unmatched.

Sequencing used naive CD8+ T cells sorted from blood. This TCR came from a woman aged 25 to 45 in good health. The chain joins TRBV5-6 to TRBJ2-7; 9 nucleotides match TRBD1. In DNA, the CDR3 is TGTGCCAGCAGTGGAGGCGGGACAGGGCGCTACGAGCAGTACTTC. Its translation is CASSGGGTGRYEQYF. Based on the CDR3 plus reference TRBV5-6 and TRBJ2-7, the full variable domain is DAGVTQSPTHLIKTRGQQVTLRCSPKSGHDTVSWYQQALGQGPQFIFQYYEEEERQRGNFPDRFSGHQFPNYSSELNVNALLLGDSALYLCASSGGGTGRYEQYFGPGTRLTVT.